This entry features one TCR beta chain sequence. Its matching antigen is unknown. The source of the sample is a study of Tregs in tolerant kidney transplant recipients. Profiled with immunoSEQ multiplex PCR; TCRdb holds only in-frame clones, not every one. Of some 240,000 clones in the sample, about 80% were seen once. Study-wide findings and caveats: This study did not directly address biological reproducibility. Expanding Tregs on activated donor B cells appeared to best identify donor-specific TCRbeta clones. Few patients were studied, so findings need validation in larger groups.

Unstimulated regulatory T cells (CD4+CD25+CD127-), CD4+CD25- non-regulatory cells, CD4 and CD8 cells were FACS-sorted from thawed PBMCs. This CDR3 is built from 16 residues. Germline CDR1 and CDR2: MGHRA and YSYEKL. With 1 base removed from V and 0 bases from J, the gap between germline ends came to 10 bases. The rearrangement uses TRBV4-1 and TRBJ1-3, with a tentative D call TRBD1 (5 bases). Sequenced: CD4+ T cells from blood. This clonotype was sampled from a human donor in good health. CDR3 region: CASSQGDALSGNTIYF. The CDR3 DNA is TGCGCCAGCAGCCAAGGGGACGCACTCTCTGGAAACACCATATATTTT.